This paragraph covers one TCR beta chain sequence. CDR1 is KGHDR, CDR2 SFDVKD, per germline. The CDR3 contains 15 residues. Trimming pared 1 base from V and 5 bases from J, leaving 14 bases between. This sample was included in a study of blood T cell repertoires in COVID-19. Overall study: The United States, Italy and Spain supplied acute and convalescent COVID-19 samples. In each case, the material was cDNA or gDNA derived from T cells, B-cell-depleted T cells, or PBMCs.

TCRdb's table, derived via immunoSEQ multiplex PCR, lists solely in-frame clones and lacks some. This repertoire shows some 21,000 clones, more than 80% found once; its top ten account for 4.1%. The sample consisted of peripheral blood. The rearrangement uses TRBV24-1 and TRBJ2-7; maybe TRBD1 (6 bases). This TCR came from a woman aged 45-59 years with active COVID-19. The CDR3: CATSDLATGTDEQYF. The CDR3 bases are TGTGCCACCAGTGATTTAGCCACAGGGACCGACGAGCAGTACTTC.